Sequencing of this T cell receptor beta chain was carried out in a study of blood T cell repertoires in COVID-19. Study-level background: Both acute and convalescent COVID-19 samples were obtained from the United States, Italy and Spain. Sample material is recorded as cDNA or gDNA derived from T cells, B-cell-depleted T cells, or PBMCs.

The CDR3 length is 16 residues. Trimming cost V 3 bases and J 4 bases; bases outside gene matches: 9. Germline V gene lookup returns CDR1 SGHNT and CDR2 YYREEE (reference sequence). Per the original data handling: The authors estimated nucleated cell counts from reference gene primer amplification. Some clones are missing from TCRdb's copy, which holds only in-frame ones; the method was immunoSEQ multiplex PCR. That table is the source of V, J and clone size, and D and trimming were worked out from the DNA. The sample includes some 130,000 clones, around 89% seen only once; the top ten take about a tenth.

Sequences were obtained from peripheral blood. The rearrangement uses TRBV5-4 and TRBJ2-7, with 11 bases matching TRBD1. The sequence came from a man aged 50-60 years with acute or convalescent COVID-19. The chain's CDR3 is CASSSALGQGAYEQYF. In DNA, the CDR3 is TGTGCCAGCAGCTCGGCCCTCGGACAGGGGGCATACGAGCAGTACTTC.